A single sample is the source of the 27 T cell receptor beta chains below, sequenced in a study of T cells after yellow fever vaccination. Each CDR3 protein is one row after TCRdb ran MiXCR on the 5' RACE reads. The data contain some 250,000 distinct CDR3 sequences, 3.6% of them seen just once; the ten biggest clones take up 19%. This material consisted of PBMCs, taken 15 days after the yellow fever booster vaccination. Receptors originate from a man aged 18 to 30 who received the YFV17D yellow fever vaccine.

This clonotype occurred many times. This chain uses TRBV12-3 or TRBV12-4 with TRBJ2-7; maybe TRBD2 (6 bases). The V end was cut by 4 bases, the J end by 5 bases, with 9 bases between. This CDR3 has 12 residues. The CDR3 bases are TGTGCCAGCAGTTCGACGGGAGACGAGCAGTACTTC. Translating it yields CASSSTGDEQYF.

There are many counts of this clonotype. The chain carries TRBV28 and TRBJ1-2; no clear D. CDR1 MDHEN and CDR2 SYDVKM come from the germline V gene. The ends were cut back, 4 bases at V and 2 bases at J, with 14 bases in the middle. CDR3 size: 15 residues. The DNA for the CDR3 is TGTGCCAGCAGTTACACTTCCGGGCCCAACTATGGCTACACCTTC. It is translated as CASSYTSGPNYGYTF.

This clonotype was detected ten times or more. The genes are TRBV3-1 and TRBJ1-2; no clear D gene. Germline assignment: CDR1 LGHDT and CDR2 YNNKEL (reference sequence). V gave up 4 bases and J gave up 5 bases, with 11 bases separating them. The CDR3 is 13 residues long. The CDR3 bases are TGTGCCAGCAGCCTATCCGGACCTTATGGCTACACCTTC. Protein product: CASSLSGPYGYTF.

This clonotype was counted many times. V usage is TRBV5-1 and J usage is TRBJ2-3; TRBD1 matches 8 bases. Germline values: CDR1 SGHRS, CDR2 YFSETQ. The CDR3 totals 14 residues. V shed 0 bases, J shed 4 bases, and the junction held 1 base outside the gene matches. CDR3 coding DNA: TGCGCCAGCAGCTTGGTACAGGGGGCAGATACGCAGTATTTT. Its protein is CASSLVQGADTQYF.

This clonotype was seen ten or more times. V gene TRBV5-6 combines with J gene TRBJ2-7, with D possibly being TRBD1 or TRBD2 (5 bases each). CDR1 SGHDT and CDR2 YYEEEE come from the germline V gene. The CDR3 loop spans 15 amino acids. The V and J ends lost 0 bases and 1 base respectively, with 11 bases between them. The CDR3 nucleotides are TGTGCCAGCAGCTTGGCGGGGACGTATTCCTACGAGCAGTACGTC. Translating it yields CASSLAGTYSYEQYV.

This clonotype was seen repeatedly, ten times or more. The chain is built from TRBV5-1 and TRBJ2-2, with TRBD1 matching 12 bases. The CDR3 length is 16 residues. Per the germline V gene, CDR1 is SGHRS and CDR2 is YFSETQ. The trim removed 2 bases at V and 7 bases at J, leaving 6 bases unmatched. The CDR3 is CASSLPGQGAFGELFF. CDR3 nucleotides: TGCGCCAGCAGCTTACCGGGACAGGGGGCTTTCGGGGAGCTGTTTTTT. The full variable domain, with the rest looked up from reference TRBV5-1 and TRBJ2-2, is KAGVTQTPRYLIKTRGQQVTLSCSPISGHRSVSWYQQTPGQGLQFLFEYFSETQRNKGNFPGRFSGRQFSNSRSEMNVSTLELGDSALYLCASSLPGQGAFGELFFGEGSRLTVL.

There are many counts of this clonotype. The chain is built from TRBV7-2 and TRBJ1-5, with 9 bases fitting TRBD1. With 2 bases clipped from V and 7 bases from J, the junction kept 6 bases outside the gene matches. The germline CDR1 and CDR2 sequences are SGHTA and FQGNSA. The CDR3 has 15 amino acids. CDR3 region: CASSLNRGLGQPQHF. The CDR3 DNA sequence: TGTGCCAGCAGCTTAAACAGGGGGCTCGGGCAGCCCCAGCATTTT.

This clonotype was observed many times. The CDR3 loop reads CASSYRPGPDLLNRGEYGYTF. CDR3 DNA sequence: TGTGCCAGCAGTTACCGGCCGGGGCCAGACCTACTAAACAGGGGGGAGTATGGCTACACCTTC. The genes are TRBV6-5 and TRBJ1-2; TRBD1 agrees at 8 bases. The CDR3 has 21 residues. V shed 2 bases, J shed 5 bases, and the junction held 25 bases outside the gene matches. Per the germline V gene, CDR1 is MNHEY and CDR2 is SVGAGI.

V gene TRBV11-1 combines with J gene TRBJ2-5; 12 nucleotides line up with TRBD2. CDR1 and CDR2 from the germline V gene are SGHAT and FQDESV (reference sequence). Trimming took 6 bases from V and 5 from J; bases not matched to a gene: 10. This CDR3 region has 16 residues. The CDR3 sequence: CASSQETSGGSETQYF. CDR3 in DNA: TGTGCCAGCAGTCAAGAGACTAGCGGGGGAAGCGAGACCCAGTACTTC.

This clonotype appeared many times. The V gene is TRBV5-1, the J gene TRBJ2-5; the D is unclear. Between the trimmed V and J ends, which lost 5 bases and 0 bases, there was a span of 14 bases. The CDR3 spans 15 residues. Germline assignment: CDR1 SGHRS and CDR2 YFSETQ. The CDR3 is CASRMASTYQETQYF. Written as DNA, the CDR3 is TGCGCCAGCAGGATGGCCTCTACGTACCAAGAGACCCAGTACTTC.

This clonotype was counted at least ten times. This chain uses TRBV7-2 with TRBJ2-5, with 11 bases lining up with TRBD2. Germline V gene sequence: CDR1 SGHTA, CDR2 FQGNSA. This CDR3 has 14 amino acids. The ends lost 4 bases at V and 7 bases at J; junction bases unmatched: 5. As DNA, the CDR3 is TGTGCCAGCAGCTCGACTAGCGGGGCGGTGACCCAGTACTTC. Amino acids: CASSSTSGAVTQYF.

This clonotype was detected ten times or more. V is TRBV5-1 and J is TRBJ2-1; the match to TRBD1 covers 9 bases. The CDR3 is made up of 15 amino acids. J was trimmed by 10 bases and V by 3 bases; bases with no gene match: 11. Germline-derived CDR1 and CDR2 are SGHRS and YFSETQ. The CDR3 protein is CASSSPGTGRVEQFF. In nucleotides, the CDR3 is TGCGCCAGCAGCTCACCCGGGACAGGGAGGGTCGAGCAGTTCTTC.

This clonotype was detected ten times or more. CDR3 sequence reads: CASSQDSTSGQETQYF. The CDR3 bases are TGCGCCAGCAGCCAAGATTCGACTAGCGGCCAAGAGACCCAGTACTTC. The chain employs TRBV4-1 and TRBJ2-5; 9 nucleotides agree with TRBD2. The CDR3 totals 16 residues. The germline gives CDR1 MGHRA, CDR2 YSYEKL. V gave up 0 bases and J gave up 1 base; unmatched junction bases: 3.

This clonotype has a count of ten or more. J is TRBJ2-3 and V is TRBV7-2; D is undetermined. CDR1 and CDR2 from the germline V gene are SGHTA and FQGNSA. V dropped 3 bases and J dropped 3 bases, with 10 bases sitting between them. This CDR3 comprises 14 residues. The CDR3 loop reads CASSFWAPTDTQYF. DNA for the CDR3: TGTGCCAGCAGCTTTTGGGCACCGACAGATACGCAGTATTTT.

This clonotype has ten or more counts. Germline and junction disagree at one end, which may indicate a read error. The genes are TRBV7-7 and TRBJ2-2; perhaps TRBD2 as D (6 bases). This CDR3 comprises 15 residues. Looked up from germline, CDR1 is SSHAT and CDR2 is FNYEAQ (reference sequence). Written as DNA, the CDR3 is TGTGCTAGCAGCCCCCAGGTGTCGGGGGCCGGGGAGCTGTTTTTT. Translated, it gives CASSPQVSGAGELFF. Using reference TRBV7-7 and TRBJ2-2 for the parts outside the CDR3, the full variable domain is GAGVSQSPRYKVTKRGQDVTLRCDPISSHATLYWYQQALGQGPEFLTYFNYEAQPDKSGLPSDRFSAERPEGSISTLTIQRTEQRDSAMYRCASSPQVSGAGELFFGEGSRLTVL.

This clonotype was detected ten times or more. The chain combines TRBV18 with TRBJ2-7; D is unresolved. The CDR3 extends over 14 amino acids. Germline-derived CDR1 and CDR2 are KGHSH and LQKENI. Trimming shortened V by 0 bases and J by 3 bases, and 9 bases separated the two germline ends. For the CDR3, the DNA is TGTGCCAGCTCACCACCAGCTTTATACTACGAGCAGTACTTC. Protein: CASSPPALYYEQYF.

This clonotype occurred many times. The rearrangement uses TRBV6-6 and TRBJ1-5; possible D gene TRBD1, 5 bases. There are 14 residues in the CDR3. Trimming left V 8 bases short and J 2 bases short, with 13 bases between. Germline assignment: CDR1 MNHNY and CDR2 SVGAGI (reference sequence). DNA for the CDR3: TGTGCCAGCGGGGACTCTCACGGCAATCAGCCCCAGCATTTT. Protein product: CASGDSHGNQPQHF.

There are many counts of this clonotype. CDR3 DNA sequence: TGTGCCAGCAGCGTAGCCATAGGGATGTATGGCTACACCTTC. Translating gives CASSVAIGMYGYTF. The rearrangement links TRBV9 to TRBJ1-2; no clear D gene. Germline V gene data show CDR1 as SGDLS and CDR2 as YYNGEE. Trimming left V 0 bases short and J 5 bases short, with 11 bases between. This CDR3 is 14 amino acids long.

In this sample, this clonotype turned up many times. The V gene is TRBV5-1, the J gene TRBJ2-3; possible D gene TRBD2, 6 bases. This CDR3 has 14 residues. Germline lookup yields CDR1 SGHRS and CDR2 YFSETQ. The V end was cut by 4 bases, the J end by 2 bases, with 11 bases between. This CDR3 is CASSPEGITDTQYF. The CDR3 bases are TGCGCCAGCAGCCCGGAGGGGATCACAGATACGCAGTATTTT.

This clonotype was observed at least ten times. The chain couples TRBV11-2 to TRBJ2-5, with D possibly being TRBD1 or TRBD2 (5 bases each). The CDR3 extends over 14 amino acids. In germline, CDR1 is SGHAT, CDR2 FQNNGV. Trimming left V 5 bases short and J 3 bases short, with 13 bases between. The CDR3 DNA is TGTGCCAGCAGCCCCCCTGAGGGGAAAGAGACCCAGTACTTC. Residues: CASSPPEGKETQYF.

This clonotype has ten or more counts. CDR3 protein: CSAPGSNQPQHF. CDR3 sequence (DNA): TGCAGTGCTCCGGGGAGCAATCAGCCCCAGCATTTT. The V call is TRBV20-1, the J call TRBJ1-5; D gene ambiguous. The CDR3 extends over 12 amino acids. Trimming stripped 5 bases from V and 1 base from J, with 6 bases between. The germline CDR1 and CDR2 sequences are DFQATT and SNEGSKA (reference sequence).

This clonotype appeared many times. This sequence joins TRBV6-5 and TRBJ2-4, with 10 bases matching TRBD1. The ends lost 5 bases at V and 1 base at J; junction bases unmatched: 5. Germline-derived CDR1 and CDR2 are MNHEY and SVGAGI. The CDR3 extends over 16 amino acids. The chain's CDR3 is CASSTGTGAAKNIQYF. In DNA form, the CDR3 reads TGTGCCAGCAGTACCGGGACAGGGGCGGCCAAAAACATTCAGTACTTC.

In this sample, this clonotype turned up many times. This rearrangement joins TRBV12-3 or TRBV12-4 to TRBJ2-1, with TRBD2 matching over 7 bases. The V and J ends lost 6 bases and 4 bases, in that order; junction bases with no gene match: 3. This CDR3 has 13 amino acids. In DNA, the CDR3 is TGTGCCAGCAGGGGAGGGAATTACAATGAGCAGTTCTTC. Protein: CASRGGNYNEQFF.

The sample holds many counts of this clonotype. This chain links TRBV5-1 with TRBJ2-7; 7 nucleotides match TRBD2. After removal of 4 bases from V and 13 bases from J, the junction contained 17 bases not matched to a gene. CDR1 is SGHRS, CDR2 YFSETQ, per germline. CDR3 size: 14 residues. This chain's CDR3 is CASSPLEVASGCYF. CDR3 in DNA: TGCGCCAGCAGCCCCTTGGAGGTGGCTAGCGGTTGTTACTTC. Full variable domain (missing parts from reference TRBV5-1 and TRBJ2-7): KAGVTQTPRYLIKTRGQQVTLSCSPISGHRSVSWYQQTPGQGLQFLFEYFSETQRNKGNFPGRFSGRQFSNSRSEMNVSTLELGDSALYLCASSPLEVASGCYFGPGTRLTVT.

There are many counts of this clonotype. The V gene is TRBV29-1, the J gene TRBJ1-1; D gene uncertain. The V end was cut by 7 bases, the J end by 0 bases, with 18 bases between. Germline CDR1 SQVTM, CDR2 ANQGSEA. CDR3 size: 15 residues. CDR3 in DNA: TGCAGCGCACAGACTGGGGAGGTGGTGAACACTGAAGCTTTCTTT. Translating it yields CSAQTGEVVNTEAFF.

In its sample, this clonotype was seen many times. The chain combines TRBV6-5 with TRBJ1-1; D gene ambiguous. The CDR3 has 12 amino acids. The germline CDR1 and CDR2 sequences are MNHEY and SVGAGI. Between the trimmed V and J ends, which lost 5 bases and 5 bases, there was a span of 9 bases. CDR3 region: CASSGRRTEAFF. The CDR3 region has the DNA TGTGCCAGCAGTGGGCGGAGAACTGAAGCTTTCTTT.

This clonotype occurred a few times. The V gene is TRBV7-2, the J gene TRBJ2-3, with TRBD2 matching over 11 bases. The length of the CDR3 is 15 residues. Germline CDR1 SGHTA, CDR2 FQGNSA. V shed 4 bases, J shed 5 bases, and the junction held 5 bases outside the gene matches. DNA for the CDR3: TGTGCCAGCAGCTCGACTAGCGGGGTAGTAGATACGCAGTATTTT. It codes for CASSSTSGVVDTQYF.